This T cell receptor (beta chain) was profiled in a study of T-cell memory formation after mild COVID-19. This clonotype was observed a few times. The antigen remains unidentified. TCRdb processed the 5' RACE reads anew with MiXCR; each CDR3 protein has one entry. The table has about 400,000 distinct CDR3 sequences, 20% to 25% seen once; the top ten hold approximately 14%. Findings of the study overall: Among clones contracting day 15 to 85, CD4/CD8 was balanced, whereas later expanders leaned CD4+.

This CDR3 has 14 residues. V was shortened by 0 bases and J by 7 bases, with 15 bases between the two germline ends. Germline-derived CDR1 and CDR2 are DFQATT and SNEGSKA (reference sequence). The gene calls are TRBV20-1 and TRBJ1-2, with a tentative D call TRBD1 (5 bases). What was sequenced was PBMCs or a T cell subset sorted from them (not recorded which). The receptor's source is an adult woman who had mild COVID-19 (a few samples of this study predate the infection). Cell type and time point are not known. This CDR3 reads CSARDPAGTRGYTF. In nucleotides, the CDR3 is TGCAGTGCTAGAGATCCCGCCGGGACGCGTGGCTACACCTTC.